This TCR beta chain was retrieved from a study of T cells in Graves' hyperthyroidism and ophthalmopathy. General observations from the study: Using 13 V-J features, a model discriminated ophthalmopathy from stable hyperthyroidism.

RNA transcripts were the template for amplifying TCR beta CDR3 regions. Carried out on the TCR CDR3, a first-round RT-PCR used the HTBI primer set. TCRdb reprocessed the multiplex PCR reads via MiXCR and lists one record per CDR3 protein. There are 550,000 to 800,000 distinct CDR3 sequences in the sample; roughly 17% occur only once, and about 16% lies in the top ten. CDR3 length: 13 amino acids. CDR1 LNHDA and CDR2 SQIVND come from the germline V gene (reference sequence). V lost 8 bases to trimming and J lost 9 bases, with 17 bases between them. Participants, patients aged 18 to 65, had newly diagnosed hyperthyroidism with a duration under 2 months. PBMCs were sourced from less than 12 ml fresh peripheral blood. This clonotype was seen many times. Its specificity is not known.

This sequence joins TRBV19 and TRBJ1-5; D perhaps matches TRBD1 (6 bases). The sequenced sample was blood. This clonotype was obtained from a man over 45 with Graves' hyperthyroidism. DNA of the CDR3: TGTGCCAGTGTCATGACCGGGGGCTCGCCCCAGCATTTT. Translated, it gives CASVMTGGSPQHF.